This T cell receptor beta chain derives from a study of human T cells and chemical hapten exposure (dated by TCRdb to the early 2020s). Background on the whole study: For sensitization, 2% DPC in acetone was applied to a 2 cm by 2 cm area of upper inner arm skin. Weekly therapeutic DPC doses were additionally applied to the scalp of patients throughout the approximately 23-week study period. Patch tests used Finn chambers with 0.01% DPC on the upper back, scored after 6 days by International Contact Dermatitis Research Group standards. The mostly female patient cohort included alopecia areata with under or over 50% scalp involvement, alopecia totalis and alopecia universalis. The libraries were sequenced as a pool, and the TCR yield per sample differed mostly because of small variations in library volumes within the pool. The study tracked peripheral blood TCR repertoire changes in vivo during primary and secondary sensitization to the hapten diphenylcyclopropenone (DPC) in alopecia patients. Patient blood was sampled pre-sensitization (week 0) and at 2, 6 and about 24 weeks after DPC sensitization. Nearly 30 alopecia patients provided blood for TCR sequencing at one to four time points (pre-sensitization, 2, 6 and 24 weeks).

There are many counts of this clonotype. Its antigen remains undetermined. It has no much larger one-base neighbor in the sample; base qualities were not kept. The CDR3 covers 13 residues, taking in both the cysteine and the phenylalanine. Of all the DNA, just the CDR3 is kept, 39 bases in frame from base 1. Trimming costs V 6 bases and J 2 bases, and their ends lie 11 bases apart. The germline V gene gives CDR1 as KGHSH and CDR2 as LQKENI. The library was produced with RACE. Instrument used: NextSeq 500. During library preparation, unique molecular identifiers were attached to individual cDNA molecules so that TCRs could be counted quantitatively and reproducibly. For every blood RNA sample, sequencing covered both the TCR alpha and TCR beta chains. In the source study's methods: The median number of TCRs per sample was around 96,000, ranging from 23,224 to 690,600. The Decombinator software suite was used to annotate V, J and CDR3 in the TCR reads. Every sample was subsampled to the same number of TCRs (28,000) for the PS versus PT1 abundance plots. Expanded TCRs were defined as absent before sensitization and observed at least eight times at the 2-week time point. Starting from the raw public reads, TCRdb applied fastp trimming at Q25, assembled clones with MiXCR and retained in-frame beta chains. CDR3 protein duplicates are merged, each entry listing the most common genes and DNA. TCRdb, rather than the study authors, made the V and J calls. Recorded for this sample are 75,000 to 95,000 distinct CDR3 sequences; about an eighth of them occurred a single time. Together, the top ten hold approximately 3.7% of the sample.

The time point label corresponds to: patch test 1, 2 weeks after DPC sensitization. This specimen's treatment or condition label, per the study, means: therapeutic diphenylcyclopropenone sensitization with weekly scalp DPC. At each patch-test visit, blood was drawn before the patch test was applied. Eligible patients were aged 18 to 70, diagnosed with alopecia, deemed suitable for DPC therapy, and excluded if pregnant. Total RNA was extracted from unfractionated whole blood that had been collected in Tempus Blood RNA tubes. What the work shows at the level of the full study, not this receptor alone: After repeated subsampling, changes were observed in the strength of the expansion versus patch-test correlation and in the threshold at which the correlation became significant. Patch test score correlated positively with the number of PT1 expanded TCRs, reaching significance at thresholds 8, 16 and 32 but not at 4. No change with DPC sensitization was found in the number of TCRs above 1 in 1000 frequency, and no evidence of global repertoire structure alterations was found. Compared with pre-sensitization or healthy control sets, expanded TCRs formed significantly more large CDR3 similarity clusters, which is consistent with antigen-driven responses. All patients had alopecia, a presumed autoimmune disease, so their immune response might differ from that of healthy individuals.

This sequence originates from a woman in her fifties or sixties with alopecia areata. Some clones in this sample may be carry-over from other donors' samples. The specimen comprised whole blood, sampled in connection with sensitization to the hapten diphenylcyclopropenone (DPC). The V and J segments used are TRBV18 and TRBJ2-7; TRBD2 is perhaps the D gene, given 6 matching bases. CDR3 loop: CASSPPGAYEQYF. The DNA reads TGTGCCAGCTCGCCCCCGGGAGCCTACGAGCAGTACTTC. Where the CDR3 stops, the reference TRBV18 and TRBJ2-7 genes take over; the full variable domain is NAGVMQNPRHLVRRRGQEARLRCSPMKGHSHVYWYRQLPEEGLKFMVYLQKENIIDESGMPKERFSAEFPKEGPSILRIQQVVRGDSAAYFCASSPPGAYEQYFGPGTRLTVT.